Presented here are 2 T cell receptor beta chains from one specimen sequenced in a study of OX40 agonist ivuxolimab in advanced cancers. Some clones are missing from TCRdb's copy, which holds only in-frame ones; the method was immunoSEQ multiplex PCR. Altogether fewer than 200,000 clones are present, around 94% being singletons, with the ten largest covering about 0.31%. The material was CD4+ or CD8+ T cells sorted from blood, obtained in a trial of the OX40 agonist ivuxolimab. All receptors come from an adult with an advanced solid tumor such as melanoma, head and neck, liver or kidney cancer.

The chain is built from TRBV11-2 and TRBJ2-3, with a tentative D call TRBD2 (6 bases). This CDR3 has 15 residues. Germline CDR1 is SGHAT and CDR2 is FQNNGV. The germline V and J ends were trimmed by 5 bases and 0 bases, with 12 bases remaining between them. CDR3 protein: CASSLGLISTDTQYF. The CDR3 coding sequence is TGTGCCAGCAGCCTGGGACTGATAAGCACAGATACGCAGTATTTT. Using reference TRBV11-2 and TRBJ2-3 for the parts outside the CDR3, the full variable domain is EAGVAQSPRYKIIEKRQSVAFWCNPISGHATLYWYQQILGQGPKLLIQFQNNGVVDDSQLPKDRFSAERLKGVDSTLKIQPAKLEDSAVYLCASSLGLISTDTQYFGPGTRLTVL.

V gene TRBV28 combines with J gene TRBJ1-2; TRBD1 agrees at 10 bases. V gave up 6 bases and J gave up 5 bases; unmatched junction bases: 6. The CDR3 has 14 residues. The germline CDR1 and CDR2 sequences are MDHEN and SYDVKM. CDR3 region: CASRSGTGVYGYTF. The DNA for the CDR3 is TGTGCCAGCAGATCCGGGACAGGGGTTTATGGCTACACCTTC.